This T cell receptor beta chain is drawn from a study of monozygotic twins with cystic fibrosis. Study-wide results and caveats: J usage was most co-twin-similar in 8 of 16 pairs, V in 13. Unrelated CF individuals shared fewer identical clonotypes than monozygotic CF twins.

As regards this clone: Its antigen remains unidentified.

Clones were sequenced by immunoSEQ multiplex PCR, and TCRdb holds only the in-frame ones, with some missing. The sample contains 34,000 or so clones, about 92% of which appear only once. The specimen was blood. The TCR sequence derives from a girl aged 2 to 9 with cystic fibrosis.

For the CDR3, the DNA is TGTGCCAGCAGCCAAGGACTAGCGGGACTTCGAAACAATGAGCAGTTCTTC. This encodes CASSQGLAGLRNNEQFF. The V and J genes are TRBV4-2 and TRBJ2-1; the match to TRBD2 covers 11 bases. V shed 1 base, J shed 5 bases, and the junction held 7 bases outside the gene matches. Germline CDR1 LGHNA, CDR2 YNFKEQ. The CDR3 sequence is 17 residues long.